Each of the 13 T cell receptor beta chains below was sequenced from the same sample in a study of cytomegalovirus exposure and HLA in healthy donors. The PCR was carried out with 60 Vbeta primers and 13 Jbeta primers. Sequenced by immunoSEQ multiplex PCR; TCRdb stores in-frame clones only, minus some. Among some 200,000 clones listed, around 83% were seen once. Sequenced: PBMCs. The receptors originated from a woman aged 18 to 35 in good health and CMV-seronegative.

J is TRBJ2-5 and V is TRBV5-1; 8 bases agree with TRBD2. The CDR3 is 15 amino acids. Germline lookup yields CDR1 SGHRS and CDR2 YFSETQ. The V segment lost 4 bases and the J segment 1 base; nucleotides outside the gene matches: 6. In DNA, the CDR3 is TGCGCCAGCAGCCCACTAGCGGAATCCCAAGAGACCCAGTACTTC. This codes for CASSPLAESQETQYF.

This sequence joins TRBV27 and TRBJ2-1, with 13 bases that match TRBD2. J gave up 6 bases and V 2 bases, and 10 bases lay outside the gene matches. Looked up from germline, CDR1 is MNHEY and CDR2 is SMNVEV (reference sequence). This CDR3 comprises 18 residues. CDR3 nucleotides: TGTGCCAGCAGTTTACTCGGGACTAGCGGGACCCCGGGCAATGAGCAGTTCTTC. Protein product: CASSLLGTSGTPGNEQFF.

The chain links TRBV27 to TRBJ1-3; D unresolved. This CDR3 spans 14 amino acids. Germline V lookup: CDR1 MNHEY, CDR2 SMNVEV (reference sequence). Trimming shortened V by 0 bases and J by 4 bases, and 7 bases separated the two germline ends. CDR3 sequence reads: CASSLSEVGNTIYF. CDR3 coding DNA: TGTGCCAGCAGTTTATCCGAGGTCGGAAACACCATATATTTT.

The V gene is TRBV5-8, the J gene TRBJ2-2; 8 bases line up with TRBD2. Germline CDR1 is SGHTS and CDR2 is YDEGEE. This CDR3 comprises 16 residues. The V and J ends lost 4 bases and 2 bases, in that order; junction bases with no gene match: 7. CDR3 sequence: CASSAGRGGNTGELFF. DNA of the CDR3: TGTGCCAGCAGCGCAGGTCGGGGGGGAAACACCGGGGAGCTGTTTTTT.

V usage is TRBV11-3 and J usage is TRBJ1-1, with 10 bases fitting TRBD1. The CDR3 loop spans 15 amino acids. Germline V CDR1 and CDR2: SGHNT, YENEEA. The CDR3 is CFSSPPGTGEDEAFF. The CDR3 DNA sequence: TGTTTCAGCAGCCCCCCCGGGACAGGGGAAGATGAAGCTTTCTTT.

The genes are TRBV15 and TRBJ2-7, with TRBD1 matching over 10 bases. The length of the CDR3 is 15 residues. Trimming removed 2 bases from V and 6 bases from J; junction bases left unmatched: 7. Germline CDR1 reads LNHNV; CDR2 reads YYDKDF (reference sequence). CDR3 loop: CATSRLGTGDSEQYF. CDR3 coding DNA: TGTGCCACCAGCAGACTCGGGACAGGGGATAGCGAGCAGTACTTC.

In this sample, this clone turned up once. The chain carries TRBV6-1 and TRBJ1-2, with D perhaps matching TRBD1 (6 bases). Germline lookup yields CDR1 MNHNS and CDR2 SASEGT. The CDR3 spans 14 residues. V shed 2 bases and J shed 5 bases, with 12 bases lying between them. The CDR3: CASSEPGHLYGYTF. CDR3 in DNA: TGTGCCAGCAGTGAACCGGGACACCTATATGGCTACACCTTC.

The chain combines TRBV7-9 with TRBJ1-2, with TRBD1 matching over 8 bases. There are 14 residues in the CDR3. The germline V gene has CDR1 SEHNR and CDR2 FQNEAQ (reference sequence). V lost 5 bases, J lost 4 bases, and 6 bases stayed unmatched. The CDR3 spells CASSPGQGTYGYTF. The CDR3 DNA sequence: TGTGCCAGCAGCCCAGGACAGGGAACCTATGGCTACACCTTC.

The J gene is TRBJ2-2, the V gene TRBV19, with TRBD2 matching 10 bases. The trim removed 9 bases at V and 4 bases at J, leaving 8 bases unmatched. Germline-derived CDR1 and CDR2 are LNHDA and SQIVND (reference sequence). The CDR3 consists of 15 residues. The CDR3 DNA reads TGTGCCAGCGGGAGGACTAGCGGATTCACCGGGGAGCTGTTTTTT. Translated: CASGRTSGFTGELFF.

The chain carries TRBV5-1 and TRBJ2-4, with 9 bases matching TRBD2. This CDR3 has 15 amino acids. Per germline, CDR1 SGHRS and CDR2 YFSETQ. V lost 4 bases and J lost 4; bases outside the gene matches: 6. This CDR3 reads CASSLGLAQKNIQYF. The CDR3 DNA reads TGCGCCAGCAGCCTAGGACTAGCGCAGAAAAACATTCAGTACTTC.

This sequence joins TRBV28 and TRBJ1-4, with D unclear. This CDR3 has 16 residues. CDR1 is MDHEN and CDR2 is SYDVKM in the germline V gene. V lost 5 bases to trimming and J lost 8 bases, with 21 bases between them. The CDR3, as DNA: TGTGCCAGCAGTCCCCTCCCAAGTAAAGCAGGCGAAAAACTGTTTTTT. This codes for CASSPLPSKAGEKLFF.

This chain connects TRBV10-1 to TRBJ2-1; D ambiguous. V lost 5 bases and J 6 bases, leaving 14 bases between the germline ends. The CDR3 has 14 residues. CDR1 is WNHNN and CDR2 is SYGVQD in the germline V gene (reference sequence). CDR3 loop: CASSYSLGSNEQFF. For the CDR3, the DNA is TGCGCCAGCAGTTACAGTCTTGGGTCCAATGAGCAGTTCTTC.

The V and J genes are TRBV5-1 and TRBJ2-5; 12 bases map to TRBD2. The trim removed 3 bases at V and 4 bases at J, leaving 7 bases unmatched. This CDR3 is 16 amino acids long. Germline values: CDR1 SGHRS, CDR2 YFSETQ. CDR3 loop: CASSYGLAGTRETQYF. The CDR3 DNA follows: TGCGCCAGCAGCTACGGACTAGCGGGGACGCGAGAGACCCAGTACTTC.